This TCR beta chain stems from a study of breast tumors, draining lymph nodes, adjacent tissues. The CDR3 extends over 16 amino acids. Trimming cost V 5 bases and J 0 bases, with 14 bases left between them. Germline V lookup: CDR1 PRHDT, CDR2 FYEKMQ (reference sequence). MiXCR, run by TCRdb on the multiplex PCR reads, gives a single entry per CDR3 protein. The table lists more than 50,000 distinct CDR3 sequences, roughly 57% of them singletons. The source material was breast tumor tissue. The source is a female donor with breast cancer. Some clones in this sample may be carry-over from other donors' samples. The V and J genes are TRBV13 and TRBJ1-3, with D tentatively TRBD1 (5 bases). The CDR3: CASSGGRGSSGNTIYF. CDR3 nucleotide sequence: TGTGCCAGCAGCGGGGGAAGGGGTTCCTCTGGAAACACCATATATTTT.